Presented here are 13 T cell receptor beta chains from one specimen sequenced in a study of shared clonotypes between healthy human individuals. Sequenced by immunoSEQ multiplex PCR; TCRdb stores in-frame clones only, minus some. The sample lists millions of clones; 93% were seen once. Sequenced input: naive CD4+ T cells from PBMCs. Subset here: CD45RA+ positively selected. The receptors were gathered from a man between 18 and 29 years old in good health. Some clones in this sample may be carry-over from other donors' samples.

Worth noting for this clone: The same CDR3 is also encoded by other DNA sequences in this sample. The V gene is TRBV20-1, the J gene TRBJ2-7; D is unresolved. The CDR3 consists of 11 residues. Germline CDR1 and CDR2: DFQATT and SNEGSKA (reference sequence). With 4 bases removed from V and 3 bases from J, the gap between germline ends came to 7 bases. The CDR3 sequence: CSATPGYEQYF. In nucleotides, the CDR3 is TGCAGTGCTACTCCAGGCTACGAGCAGTACTTC.

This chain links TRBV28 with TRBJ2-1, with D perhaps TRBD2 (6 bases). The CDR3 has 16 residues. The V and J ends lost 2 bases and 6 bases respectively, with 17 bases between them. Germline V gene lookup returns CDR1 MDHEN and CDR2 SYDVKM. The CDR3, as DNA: TGTGCCAGCAGTTTAGGAGGGGCAGGGTTGGGCAATGAGCAGTTCTTC. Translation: CASSLGGAGLGNEQFF.

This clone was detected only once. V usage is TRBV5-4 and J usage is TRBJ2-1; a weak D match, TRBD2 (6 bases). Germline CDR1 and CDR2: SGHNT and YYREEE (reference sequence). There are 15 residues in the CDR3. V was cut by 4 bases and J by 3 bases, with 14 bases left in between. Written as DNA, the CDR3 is TGTGCCAGCAGCAGAGGGCTAGCGAGCTACAATGAGCAGTTCTTC. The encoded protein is CASSRGLASYNEQFF.

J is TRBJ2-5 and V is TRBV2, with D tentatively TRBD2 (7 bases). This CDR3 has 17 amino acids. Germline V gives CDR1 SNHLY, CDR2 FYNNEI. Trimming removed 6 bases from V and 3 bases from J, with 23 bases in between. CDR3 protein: CASRGRGYRESKETQYF. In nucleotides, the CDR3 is TGTGCCAGCAGAGGGAGGGGTTACAGGGAATCTAAAGAGACCCAGTACTTC. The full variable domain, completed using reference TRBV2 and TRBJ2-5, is EPEVTQTPSHQVTQMGQEVILRCVPISNHLYFYWYRQILGQKVEFLVSFYNNEISEKSEIFDDQFSVERPDGSNFTLKIRSTKLEDSAMYFCASRGRGYRESKETQYFGPGTRLLVL.

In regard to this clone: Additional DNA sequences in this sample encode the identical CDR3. CDR3 sequence reads: CASSLASSSYNEQFF. In nucleotides, the CDR3 is TGCGCCAGCAGTCTAGCCTCTAGCTCCTACAATGAGCAGTTCTTC. The chain uses TRBV5-1 and TRBJ2-1; D perhaps matches TRBD2 (5 bases). With 5 bases removed from V and 0 bases from J, the gap between germline ends came to 12 bases. Germline loops: CDR1 SGHRS, CDR2 YFSETQ. CDR3 length: 15 residues.

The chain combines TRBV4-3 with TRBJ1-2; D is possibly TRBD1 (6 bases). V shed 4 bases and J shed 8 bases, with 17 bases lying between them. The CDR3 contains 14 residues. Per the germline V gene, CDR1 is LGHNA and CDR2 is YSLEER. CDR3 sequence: CASSPGQGTGGYTF. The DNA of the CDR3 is TGCGCCAGCAGCCCCGGGCAGGGGACCGGAGGCTACACCTTC.

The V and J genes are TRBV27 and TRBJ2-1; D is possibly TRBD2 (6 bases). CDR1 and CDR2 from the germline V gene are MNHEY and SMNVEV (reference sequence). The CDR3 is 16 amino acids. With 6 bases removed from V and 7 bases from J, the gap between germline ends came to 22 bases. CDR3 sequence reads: CASSLGWVAGGNEQFF. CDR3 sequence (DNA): TGTGCCAGCAGCCTAGGTTGGGTAGCTGGGGGGAATGAGCAGTTCTTC.

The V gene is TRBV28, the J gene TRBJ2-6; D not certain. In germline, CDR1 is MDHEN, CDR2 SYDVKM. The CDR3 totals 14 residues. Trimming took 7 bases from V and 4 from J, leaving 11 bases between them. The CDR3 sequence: CASTSSPGANVLTF. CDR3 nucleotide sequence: TGTGCCAGCACCTCATCCCCAGGGGCCAACGTCCTGACTTTC. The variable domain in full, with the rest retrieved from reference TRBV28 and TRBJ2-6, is DVKVTQSSRYLVKRTGEKVFLECVQDMDHENMFWYRQDPGLGLRLIYFSYDVKMKEKGDIPEGYSVSREKKERFSLILESASTNQTSMYLCASTSSPGANVLTFGAGSRLTVL.

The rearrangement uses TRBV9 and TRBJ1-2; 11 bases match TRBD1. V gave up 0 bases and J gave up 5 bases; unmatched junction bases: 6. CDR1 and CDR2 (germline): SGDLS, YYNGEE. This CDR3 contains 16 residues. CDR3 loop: CASSVARTGGPYGYTF. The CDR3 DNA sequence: TGTGCCAGCAGCGTAGCCCGGACAGGGGGCCCTTATGGCTACACCTTC.

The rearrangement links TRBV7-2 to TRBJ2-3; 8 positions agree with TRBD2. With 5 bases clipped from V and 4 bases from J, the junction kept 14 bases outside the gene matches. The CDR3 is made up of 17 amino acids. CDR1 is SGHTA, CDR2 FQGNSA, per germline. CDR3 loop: CASSPRAGLGIPDTQYF. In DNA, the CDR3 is TGTGCCAGCAGCCCGCGGGCGGGACTAGGAATTCCAGATACGCAGTATTTT.

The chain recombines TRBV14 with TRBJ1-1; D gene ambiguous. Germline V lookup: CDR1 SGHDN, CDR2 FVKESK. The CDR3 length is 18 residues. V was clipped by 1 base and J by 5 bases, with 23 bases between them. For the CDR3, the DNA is TGTGCCAGCAGCCAAGTACGATTGAGGCCCCAAGGTGGGACTGAAGCTTTCTTT. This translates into CASSQVRLRPQGGTEAFF.

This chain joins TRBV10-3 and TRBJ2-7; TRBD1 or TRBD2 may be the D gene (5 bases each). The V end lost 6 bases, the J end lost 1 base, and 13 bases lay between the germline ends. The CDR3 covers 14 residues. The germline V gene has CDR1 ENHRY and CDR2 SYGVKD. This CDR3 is CAIRGPGPSYEQYF. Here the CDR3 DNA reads TGTGCCATCAGGGGTCCGGGACCTTCCTACGAGCAGTACTTC.

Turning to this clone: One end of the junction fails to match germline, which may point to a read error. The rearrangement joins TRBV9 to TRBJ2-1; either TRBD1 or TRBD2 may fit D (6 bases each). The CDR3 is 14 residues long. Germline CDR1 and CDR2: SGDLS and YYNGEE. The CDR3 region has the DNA TGTGCCAGCAACGTAGGGGGGAGCTACAATGAGCAGTTCTTC. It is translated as CASNVGGSYNEQFF.